One and the same sample provided the 19 T cell receptor beta chains below, sequenced in a study of blood T cell repertoires in COVID-19. Method: immunoSEQ multiplex PCR; TCRdb's copy keeps in-frame clones and lacks some. This sample has under 250,000 clones; around 81% occur once, and the top ten carry 1.9%. Sequencing was performed on peripheral blood. Every receptor here comes from a man aged 30 to 45 who had recovered from COVID-19.

The chain employs TRBV18 and TRBJ2-3, with D perhaps TRBD1 (5 bases). The germline V gene encodes CDR1 KGHSH and CDR2 LQKENI. Trimming stripped 4 bases from V and 2 bases from J, with 13 bases between. This CDR3 has 15 residues. For the CDR3, the DNA is TGTGCCAGCTCACGATTACAGGAGTTCACAGATACGCAGTATTTT. It specifies CASSRLQEFTDTQYF.

This clone was observed at least ten times. The CDR3 DNA reads as TGTGCCAGCAGCTTAGGGCGGGGTATTGACAATGAGCAGTTCTTC. This gives the protein CASSLGRGIDNEQFF. The chain carries TRBV11-1 and TRBJ2-1, with a tentative D call TRBD2 (6 bases). The CDR3 runs to 15 residues. Germline CDR1 SGHAT, CDR2 FQDESV (reference sequence). The V end lost 1 base, the J end lost 5 bases, and 12 bases lay between the germline ends.

This clone was observed a single time. The chain employs TRBV28 and TRBJ2-1; no definite D call. The CDR3 contains 13 residues. Trimming stripped 4 bases from V and 5 bases from J, with 9 bases between. CDR1 is MDHEN and CDR2 is SYDVKM in the germline V gene. This chain's CDR3 is CASSSSLNNEQFF. The CDR3, as DNA: TGTGCCAGCAGTTCCTCCTTAAACAATGAGCAGTTCTTC.

This clone was counted a single time. The genes are TRBV21-1 and TRBJ1-6; the D call TRBD1 from the table was never checked on the DNA. TRBV21-1 is noted as a pseudogene. The CDR3 loop spans 16 amino acids. The CDR3 sequence: CASSKDVWQVNSPLHF. As DNA, the CDR3 is TGTGCCAGCAGCAAAGACGTTTGGCAGGTAAATTCACCCCTCCACTTT.

This clone showed up just a few times. The chain joins TRBV9 to TRBJ1-5; no firm D call. Germline-derived CDR1 and CDR2 are SGDLS and YYNGEE. Trimming took 4 bases from V and 5 from J, leaving 10 bases between them. The CDR3 is made up of 13 amino acids. The CDR3: CASSQVPDQPQHF. The CDR3 nucleotides are TGTGCCAGCAGCCAGGTACCCGATCAGCCCCAGCATTTT.

The chain recombines TRBV6-2 or TRBV6-3 with TRBJ1-1; D remains unclear. The CDR3 is 14 residues long. The ends were cut back, 3 bases at V and 7 bases at J, with 15 bases in the middle. CDR1 and CDR2 from the germline V gene are MNHEY and SVGEGT. The CDR3 sequence is CASSYRSREVEAFF. Here the CDR3 DNA reads TGTGCCAGCAGTTATCGTTCTCGGGAAGTTGAAGCTTTCTTT.

This chain links TRBV7-2 with TRBJ1-5; 7 bases agree with TRBD1. CDR1 is SGHTA, CDR2 FQGNSA, per germline. J gave up 5 bases and V 2 bases, and 0 bases lay outside the gene matches. The CDR3 runs 13 residues. This CDR3 reads CASSLQGDQPQHF. DNA of the CDR3: TGTGCCAGCAGCTTACAGGGGGATCAGCCCCAGCATTTT.

The chain is built from TRBV11-2 and TRBJ1-2, with 8 bases fitting TRBD1. The ends lost 6 bases at V and 8 bases at J; junction bases unmatched: 5. The CDR3 has 12 amino acids. Germline V gene lookup returns CDR1 SGHAT and CDR2 FQNNGV. The CDR3 here is CASRTTGEGYTF. CDR3 DNA: TGTGCCAGCAGGACGACAGGGGAAGGCTACACCTTC.

As to this clone: The DNA is omitted, as the CDR3 cannot be located on it reliably, and the CDR3 follows TCRdb's listing. The genes are TRBV15 and TRBJ1-4; whether TRBD1, the table's D call, matches the DNA was not checked. The CDR3 is 13 amino acids long, termini counted. Per the germline V gene, CDR1 is LNHNV and CDR2 is YYDKDF (reference sequence). The CDR3 loop reads CATSRAWGQGSFF.

This chain uses TRBV6-1 with TRBJ1-5; a weak D match, TRBD1 (5 bases). The V end was cut by 2 bases, the J end by 0 bases, with 11 bases between. CDR1 is MNHNS and CDR2 is SASEGT in the germline V gene. The CDR3 loop spans 16 amino acids. In DNA, the CDR3 is TGTGCCAGCAGTGAATGGGGGGGGGATAGCAATCAGCCCCAGCATTTT. Translated: CASSEWGGDSNQPQHF.

This clone has just a few counts. Distinct nucleotide sequences in the sample also encode this CDR3. The gene calls are TRBV19 and TRBJ1-1; no clear D gene. The CDR3 extends over 13 amino acids. Trimming took 5 bases from V and 1 from J, leaving 8 bases between them. Germline CDR1 LNHDA, CDR2 SQIVND (reference sequence). As DNA, the CDR3 is TGTGCCAGTAGTGTTACAGCGAACACTGAAGCTTTCTTT. Translating gives CASSVTANTEAFF.

The V and J genes are TRBV4-2 and TRBJ2-5; TRBD2 matches 12 bases. The CDR3 is 15 residues long. Germline CDR1 is LGHNA and CDR2 is YNFKEQ. Trimming at V came to 4 bases and at J to 3 bases, leaving 3 bases not matched to a gene. The CDR3 loop is CASSLTSGGEETQYF. DNA for the CDR3: TGTGCCAGCAGCCTGACTAGCGGGGGAGAAGAGACCCAGTACTTC.

The rearrangement joins TRBV23-1 to TRBJ2-4; weak D call: TRBD2 (7 bases). TRBV23-1 is identified as an open reading frame with a role that is uncertain. This CDR3 has 13 residues. V dropped 2 bases and J dropped 8 bases, with 10 bases sitting between them. The CDR3 region has the DNA TGCGCCAGCAGTCAAGGGGGGGCCCACATTCAGTACTTC. Translating it yields CASSQGGAHIQYF.

The genes are TRBV5-5 and TRBJ1-2, with D unclear. Trimming took 0 bases from V and 5 from J, leaving 5 bases between them. The germline gives CDR1 SGHKS, CDR2 YYEKEE (reference sequence). CDR3 size: 12 residues. CDR3 protein: CASSLGLYGYTF. The CDR3 nucleotides read TGTGCCAGCAGCTTGGGTCTTTATGGCTACACCTTC.

This chain links TRBV18 with TRBJ1-2; 7 positions match TRBD1. V trimming: 4 bases; J trimming: 2 bases; junction bases outside the gene matches: 7. This CDR3 is built from 15 residues. Germline V gene data show CDR1 as KGHSH and CDR2 as LQKENI. Here the CDR3 DNA reads TGTGCCAGCTCACGCTGGGACAGCCCCAACTATGGCTACACCTTC. Translation gives CASSRWDSPNYGYTF.

This rearrangement joins TRBV11-2 to TRBJ1-4, with D perhaps TRBD1 (5 bases). The CDR3 sequence is 15 residues long. V was trimmed by 5 bases and J by 8 bases, leaving 18 bases between them. The V gene's germline CDR1 is SGHAT and CDR2 FQNNGV. The CDR3 loop reads CASSTKGGVGEKLFF. The CDR3 nucleotides read TGTGCCAGCAGCACAAAGGGAGGGGTTGGGGAAAAACTGTTTTTT.

The CDR3 protein is CASRDLGADTQYF. In DNA, the CDR3 is TGTGCCAGCAGAGATCTCGGTGCAGATACGCAGTATTTT. The chain uses TRBV7-2 and TRBJ2-3; the D is unclear. Trimming pared 6 bases from V and 4 bases from J, leaving 11 bases between. CDR3 size: 13 residues. The germline V gene encodes CDR1 SGHTA and CDR2 FQGNSA.

The chain recombines TRBV19 with TRBJ1-5, with 8 nucleotides matching TRBD1. The length of the CDR3 is 15 residues. The germline CDR1 and CDR2 sequences are LNHDA and SQIVND (reference sequence). J was trimmed by 7 bases and V by 1 base; bases with no gene match: 6. The CDR3 sequence is CASSIVWTGRQPQHF. The CDR3 region has the DNA TGTGCCAGTAGTATAGTTTGGACAGGGAGGCAGCCCCAGCATTTT.

This chain joins TRBV2 and TRBJ1-6; D gene unclear. V lost 5 bases to trimming and J lost 8 bases, with 10 bases between them. This CDR3 has 13 residues. The germline CDR1 and CDR2 sequences are SNHLY and FYNNEI. The CDR3 DNA is TGTGCCAGCAGTCAGTTACCTTATTCACCCCTCCACTTT. This sequence encodes CASSQLPYSPLHF.